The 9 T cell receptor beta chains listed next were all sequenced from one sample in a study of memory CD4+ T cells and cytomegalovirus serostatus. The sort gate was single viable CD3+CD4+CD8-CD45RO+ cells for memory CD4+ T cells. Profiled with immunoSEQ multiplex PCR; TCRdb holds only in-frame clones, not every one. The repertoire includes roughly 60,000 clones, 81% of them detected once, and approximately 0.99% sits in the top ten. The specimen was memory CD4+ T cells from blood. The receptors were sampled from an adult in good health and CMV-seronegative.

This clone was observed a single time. Here the CDR3 DNA reads TGTGCCAGCAGTACGACTAGCGGGAGATCTTACGAGCAGTACTTC. Translating gives CASSTTSGRSYEQYF. The V and J genes are TRBV6-5 and TRBJ2-7; 12 positions agree with TRBD2. This CDR3 is built from 15 residues. V lost 5 bases and J lost 4; bases outside the gene matches: 6. CDR1 is MNHEY, CDR2 SVGAGI, per germline.

CDR3 sequence reads: CASSKEGLAGGSDEQYF. The CDR3 nucleotides are TGTGCCAGCAGCAAGGAGGGACTAGCGGGAGGTTCAGACGAGCAGTACTTC. This chain links TRBV5-4 with TRBJ2-7; the match to TRBD2 covers 15 bases. Germline CDR1 SGHNT, CDR2 YYREEE (reference sequence). V trimming: 4 bases; J trimming: 5 bases; junction bases outside the gene matches: 10. The CDR3 has 17 residues.

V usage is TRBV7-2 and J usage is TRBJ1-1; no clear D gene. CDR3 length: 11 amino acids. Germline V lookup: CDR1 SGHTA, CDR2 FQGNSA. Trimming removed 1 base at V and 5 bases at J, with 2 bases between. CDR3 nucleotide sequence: TGTGCCAGCAGCTTAGGGACTGAAGCTTTCTTT. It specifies CASSLGTEAFF.

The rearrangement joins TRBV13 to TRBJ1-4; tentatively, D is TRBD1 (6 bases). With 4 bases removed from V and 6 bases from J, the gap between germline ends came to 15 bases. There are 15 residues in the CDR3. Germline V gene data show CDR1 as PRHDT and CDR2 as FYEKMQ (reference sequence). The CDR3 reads CASSSRTELYEKLFF. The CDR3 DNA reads TGTGCCAGCAGCTCCCGGACAGAACTTTATGAAAAACTGTTTTTT.

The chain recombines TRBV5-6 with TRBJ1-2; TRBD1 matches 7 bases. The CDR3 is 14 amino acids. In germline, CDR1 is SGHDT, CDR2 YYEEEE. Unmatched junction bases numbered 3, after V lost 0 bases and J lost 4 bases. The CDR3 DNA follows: TGTGCCAGCAGCTTGGGTTCAGGGGGCTATGGCTACACCTTC. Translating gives CASSLGSGGYGYTF.

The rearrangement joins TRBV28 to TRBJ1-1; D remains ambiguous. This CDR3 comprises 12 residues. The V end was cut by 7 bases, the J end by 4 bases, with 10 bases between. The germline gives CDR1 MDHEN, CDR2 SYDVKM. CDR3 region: CASTHRPTEAFF. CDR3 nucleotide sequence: TGTGCCAGCACCCACCGGCCCACTGAAGCTTTCTTT.

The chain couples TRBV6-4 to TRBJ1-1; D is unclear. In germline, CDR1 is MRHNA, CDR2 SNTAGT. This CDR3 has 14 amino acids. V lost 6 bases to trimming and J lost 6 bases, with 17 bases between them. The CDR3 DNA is TGTGCCAGCAGGGCCTTAGCAACCACGCCTGAAGCTTTCTTT. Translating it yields CASRALATTPEAFF.

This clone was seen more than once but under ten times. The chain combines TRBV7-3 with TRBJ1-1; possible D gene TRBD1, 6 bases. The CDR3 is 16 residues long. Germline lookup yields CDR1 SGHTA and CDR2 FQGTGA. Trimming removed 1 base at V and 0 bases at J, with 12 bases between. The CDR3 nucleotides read TGTGCCAGCAGCTTAAAGGCAGGGGATATGAACACTGAAGCTTTCTTT. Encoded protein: CASSLKAGDMNTEAFF.

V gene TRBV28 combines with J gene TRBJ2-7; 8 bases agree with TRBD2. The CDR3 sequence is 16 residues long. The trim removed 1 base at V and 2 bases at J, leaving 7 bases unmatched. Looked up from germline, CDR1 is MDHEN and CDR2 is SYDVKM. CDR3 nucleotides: TGTGCCAGCAGTTTATTCGGTAGCGGGGCAACCTACGAGCAGTACTTC. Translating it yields CASSLFGSGATYEQYF.